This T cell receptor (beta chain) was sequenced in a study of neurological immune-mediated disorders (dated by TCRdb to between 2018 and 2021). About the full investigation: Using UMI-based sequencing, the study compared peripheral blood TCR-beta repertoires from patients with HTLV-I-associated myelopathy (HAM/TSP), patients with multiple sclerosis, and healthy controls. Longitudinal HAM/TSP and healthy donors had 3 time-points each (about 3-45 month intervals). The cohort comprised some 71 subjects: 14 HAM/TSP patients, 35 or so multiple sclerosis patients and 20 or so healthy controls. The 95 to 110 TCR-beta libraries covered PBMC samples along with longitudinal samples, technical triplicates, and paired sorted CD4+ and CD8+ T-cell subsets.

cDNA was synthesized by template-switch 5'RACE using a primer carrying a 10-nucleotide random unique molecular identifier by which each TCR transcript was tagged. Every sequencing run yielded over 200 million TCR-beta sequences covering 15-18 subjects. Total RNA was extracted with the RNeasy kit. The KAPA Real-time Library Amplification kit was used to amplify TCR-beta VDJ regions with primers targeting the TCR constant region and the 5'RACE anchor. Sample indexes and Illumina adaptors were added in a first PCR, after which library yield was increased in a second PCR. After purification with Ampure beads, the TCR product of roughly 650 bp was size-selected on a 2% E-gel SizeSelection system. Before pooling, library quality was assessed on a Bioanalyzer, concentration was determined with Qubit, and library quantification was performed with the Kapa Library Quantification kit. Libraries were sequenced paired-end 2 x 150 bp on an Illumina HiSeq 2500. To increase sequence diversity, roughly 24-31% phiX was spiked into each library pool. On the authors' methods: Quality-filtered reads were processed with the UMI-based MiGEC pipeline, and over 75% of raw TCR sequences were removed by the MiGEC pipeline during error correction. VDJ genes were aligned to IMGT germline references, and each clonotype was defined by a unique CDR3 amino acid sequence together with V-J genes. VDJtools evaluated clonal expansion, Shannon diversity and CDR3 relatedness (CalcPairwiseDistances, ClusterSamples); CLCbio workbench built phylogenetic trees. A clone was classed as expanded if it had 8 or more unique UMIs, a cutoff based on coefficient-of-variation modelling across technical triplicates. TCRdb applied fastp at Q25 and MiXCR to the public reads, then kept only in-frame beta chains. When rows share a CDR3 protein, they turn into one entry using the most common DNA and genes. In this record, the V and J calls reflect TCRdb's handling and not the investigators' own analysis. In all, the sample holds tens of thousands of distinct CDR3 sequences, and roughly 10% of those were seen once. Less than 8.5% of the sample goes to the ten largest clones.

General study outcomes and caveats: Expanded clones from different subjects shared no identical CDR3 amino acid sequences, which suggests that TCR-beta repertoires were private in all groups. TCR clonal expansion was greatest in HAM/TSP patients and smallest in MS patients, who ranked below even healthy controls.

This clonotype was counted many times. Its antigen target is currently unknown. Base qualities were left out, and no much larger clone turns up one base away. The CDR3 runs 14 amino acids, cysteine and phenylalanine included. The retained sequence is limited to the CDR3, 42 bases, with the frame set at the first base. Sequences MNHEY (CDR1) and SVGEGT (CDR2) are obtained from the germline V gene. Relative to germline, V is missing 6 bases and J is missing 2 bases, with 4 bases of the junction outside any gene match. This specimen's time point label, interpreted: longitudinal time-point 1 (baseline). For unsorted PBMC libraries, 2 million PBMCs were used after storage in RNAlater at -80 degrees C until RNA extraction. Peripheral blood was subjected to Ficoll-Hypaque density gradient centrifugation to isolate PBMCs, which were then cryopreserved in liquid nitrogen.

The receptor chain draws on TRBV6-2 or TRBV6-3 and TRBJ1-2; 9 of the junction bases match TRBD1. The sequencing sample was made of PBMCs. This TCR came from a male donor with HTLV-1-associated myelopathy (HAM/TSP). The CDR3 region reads CASRDGTGNYGYTF. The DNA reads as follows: TGTGCCAGCAGGGACGGGACAGGGAACTATGGCTACACCTTC.